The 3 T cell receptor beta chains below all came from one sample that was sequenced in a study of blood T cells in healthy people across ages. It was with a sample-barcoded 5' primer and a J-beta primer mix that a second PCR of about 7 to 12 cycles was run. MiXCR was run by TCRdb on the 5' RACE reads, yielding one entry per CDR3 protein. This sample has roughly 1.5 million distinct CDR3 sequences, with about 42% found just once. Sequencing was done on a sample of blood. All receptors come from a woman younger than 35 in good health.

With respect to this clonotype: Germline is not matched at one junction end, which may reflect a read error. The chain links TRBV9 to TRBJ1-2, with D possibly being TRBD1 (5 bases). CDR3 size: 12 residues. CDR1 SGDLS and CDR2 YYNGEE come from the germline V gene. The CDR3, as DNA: TGTGCCAGCCTAGGGGCGGGCTATGGCCACACCTTC. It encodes CASLGAGYGHTF. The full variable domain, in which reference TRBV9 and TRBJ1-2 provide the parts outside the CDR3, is DSGVTQTPKHLITATGQRVTLRCSPRSGDLSVYWYQQSLDQGLQFLIQYYNGEERAKGNILERFSAQQFPDLHSELNLSSLELGDSALYFCASLGAGYGHTFGSGTRLTVV.

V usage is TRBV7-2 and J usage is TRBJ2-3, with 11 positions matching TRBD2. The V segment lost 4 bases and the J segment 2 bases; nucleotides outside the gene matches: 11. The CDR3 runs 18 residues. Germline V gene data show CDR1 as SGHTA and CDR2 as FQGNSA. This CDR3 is CASSSEMGLAEPTDTQYF. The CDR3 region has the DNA TGTGCCAGCAGCTCAGAGATGGGACTAGCGGAGCCCACAGATACGCAGTATTTT.

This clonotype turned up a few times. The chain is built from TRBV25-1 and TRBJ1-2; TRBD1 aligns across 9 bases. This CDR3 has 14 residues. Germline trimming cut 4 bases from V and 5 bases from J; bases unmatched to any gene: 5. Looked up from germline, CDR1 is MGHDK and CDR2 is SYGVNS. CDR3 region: CASSAGQGPYGYTF. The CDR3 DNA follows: TGTGCCAGCAGTGCGGGACAGGGCCCGTATGGCTACACCTTC.